Reported below is one T cell receptor beta chain. Antigen: not known. The record originates from a study of identical twins. Each donor (without exception) was a healthy Caucasian. TCRdb processed the 5' RACE reads anew with MiXCR; each CDR3 protein has one entry. The table has hundreds of thousands of distinct CDR3 sequences, 18% seen once. There are 16 residues in the CDR3. The germline CDR1 and CDR2 sequences are SGHTA and FQGNSA. The J segment lost 6 bases and the V segment lost 4 bases, leaving 10 bases of the junction unmatched. Overall study findings and caveats: With monozygotic twins, out-of-frame TCR alpha sharing exceeded what models estimated. In drawing conclusions, the study used cross-sectional statistical analysis and did not follow the same donors. Twins' excess sharing was less marked for out-of-frame beta sequences.

These data were likewise used in another study, on T cells expressing NK-cell markers.

The specimen sequenced was PBMCs. The chain couples TRBV7-2 to TRBJ2-1; 9 nucleotides match TRBD2. The sequence came from a woman between 18 and 30 years old in good health. CDR3 nucleotides: TGTGCCAGCAGCTCTAGATCCGATAGCGGGGGCAATGAGCAGTTCTTC. Translated, it gives CASSSRSDSGGNEQFF.